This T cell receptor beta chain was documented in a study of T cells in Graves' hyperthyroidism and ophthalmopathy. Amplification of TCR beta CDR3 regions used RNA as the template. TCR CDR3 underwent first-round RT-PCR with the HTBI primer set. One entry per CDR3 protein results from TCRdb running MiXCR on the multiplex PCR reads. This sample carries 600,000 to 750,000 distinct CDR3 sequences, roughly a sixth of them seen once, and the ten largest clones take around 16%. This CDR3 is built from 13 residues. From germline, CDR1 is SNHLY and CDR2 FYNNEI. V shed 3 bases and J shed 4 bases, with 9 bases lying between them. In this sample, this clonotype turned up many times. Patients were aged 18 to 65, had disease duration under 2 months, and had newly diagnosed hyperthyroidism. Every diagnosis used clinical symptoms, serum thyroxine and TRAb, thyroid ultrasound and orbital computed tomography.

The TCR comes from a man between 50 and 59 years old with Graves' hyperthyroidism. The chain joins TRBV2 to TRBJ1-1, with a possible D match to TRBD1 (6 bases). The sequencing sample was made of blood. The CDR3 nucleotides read TGTGCCAGCAGTGAGCAGGGGAGCACTGAAGCTTTCTTT. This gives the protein CASSEQGSTEAFF.